This T cell receptor (beta chain) was identified in a study of CD8+CD57+ T cells in acquired aplastic anemia. In the study overall: The average for DNA from sorted CD4+ and CD8+ cells was roughly 3 ug. Study outcomes and limitations: CD8+ Simpson's diversity did not differ significantly between patients and controls.

The patients chosen for sequencing had shown expansion of CD8+CD57+ cells (detected by flow cytometry). Among the patients, all had severe acquired aplastic anemia. This clonotype was seen just once. The antigen remains unidentified. TCR beta VDJ and CDR3 profiling used genomic DNA as template. TCRdb ran MiXCR on the reads and lists one entry per CDR3 protein. The table records 160,000 or so distinct CDR3 sequences, 45% to 55% of them present only once. Material for sequencing was sorted CD4+, CD8+, or CD8+CD57+ T cells (not recorded which) from PBMCs. This TCR came from a human donor with aplastic anemia.

CDR3 amino acids: CASRPYRGTSYNEQFF. As DNA, the CDR3 is TGTGCCAGCAGGCCCTACAGGGGGACGTCCTACAATGAGCAGTTCTTC. The chain carries TRBV11-1 and TRBJ2-1; 8 nucleotides line up with TRBD1. Germline loops: CDR1 SGHAT, CDR2 FQDESV (reference sequence). The V segment lost 6 bases and the J segment 1 base; nucleotides outside the gene matches: 8. This CDR3 comprises 16 residues.